The entry below gives a single TCR beta chain sequence along with its context. Its specificity is unknown. This record belongs to a study of siplizumab effects on memory and regulatory T cells. Study-wide results and limits: The study found naive T cells seemingly more diverse than memory cells and seemingly major alloresponse contributors. The majority of clones, roughly 75-95% of proliferating CD4+ or CD8+ clones, lacked an assignable naive or memory phenotype.

This CDR3 spans 15 amino acids. Per the germline V gene, CDR1 is SGHTA and CDR2 is FQGNSA. The ends lost 5 bases at V and 5 bases at J; junction bases unmatched: 8. Sequencing used immunoSEQ multiplex PCR; TCRdb keeps in-frame clones, though not all of them. This sample carries about 100,000 clones, about 93% of them seen once, and the ten largest clones take under 0.65%. The clonotype was recovered from a human donor in good health. The sequenced sample consisted of Tregs sorted from blood. The chain is built from TRBV7-2 and TRBJ2-7; 11 nucleotides align to TRBD1. The DNA of the CDR3 is TGTGCCAGCAGCGCATACCGGGACAGGGGGGACGAGCAGTACTTC. This sequence encodes CASSAYRDRGDEQYF.